The sequence of this TCR beta chain was determined in a study of blood T cell repertoires in COVID-19. Study-wide context: The United States, Italy and Spain supplied acute and convalescent COVID-19 samples.

Per the original methods: Scientists estimated how many nucleated cells there were by amplifying reference gene primers. The protocol was immunoSEQ multiplex PCR, while the TCRdb copy is restricted to in-frame clones and leaves out a portion. The V and J calls and clone size come from that table; D and trimming were worked out from the DNA. The data contain 220,000 or so clones, roughly 88% of them singletons. This CDR3 has 13 amino acids. The V gene lost 2 bases and the J gene lost 5 bases, with 9 bases spanning the gap. Germline V CDR1 and CDR2: MRHNA, SNTAGT. The chain uses TRBV6-4 and TRBJ1-1, with D perhaps TRBD1 (5 bases). The source is a woman in her forties or fifties who had recovered from COVID-19. What was sequenced was PBMCs or T cells enriched from blood (not recorded which). The CDR3 DNA follows: TGTGCCAGCAGTGACGGGGGGGTAACTGAAGCTTTCTTT. It codes for CASSDGGVTEAFF.